This TCR beta chain originates from a study of blood T cells in healthy people across ages (dated by TCRdb to 2013 to 2016). Background for the entire study: In model experiments, template switching captured about one uniquely barcoded TCR beta cDNA molecule for every two T cells. Using deep sequencing normalized with unique cDNA molecular identifiers, the study measured how TCR beta repertoire diversity changes with age. The donors were split into four age groups: young (average 16 years), middle-aged (roughly 42), aged (about 56) and long-lived (under 85). Donors of different ages were randomly distributed across sequencing lanes to avoid experimental bias. Using the same blood draw, the study looked at two additional independent replicas of 1 million unique cDNA reads for two donors, one aged 18 to 30 and the other aged 80 or older. General findings and caveats noted by the study authors: As age increased, observed TCR beta diversity per million T cells dropped in a roughly linear way, and a significant reduction was already evident by age roughly 36. Estimates of total diversity from one million sequenced T cells were regarded as lower bounds and underestimates. The long-lived group showed more naive CD4+ T cells, fewer expanded clones and increased TCR diversity than the aged group, suggesting age selection. Donor CMV infection status was unknown, potentially confounding age-related changes in expanded clonotypes. Observed TCR beta diversity correlated strongly with the percentage of naive T cells measured by flow cytometry. Because profiling used bulk unsorted PBMCs, naive and antigen-experienced compartments could not be compared conclusively.

Library method: 5' RACE. The sequencer listed for this sample is Illumina HiSeq 2500. A second PCR of 7 to 11 cycles was performed with a sample-barcoded 5' primer and a J-beta primer mix. A unique molecular identifier was introduced onto each TCR beta cDNA molecule by a template-switch 5' adaptor carrying 12 random nucleotides. Each sample yielded at least 3 million CDR3-containing paired-end reads. First-strand cDNA was synthesized from all RNA with the Mint cDNA synthesis kit, primed by a TRBC-specific oligonucleotide. Following uracil-DNA glycosylase treatment, a first 18-cycle PCR with universal primers M1SS and BC2_uni_R was performed on all cDNA. The authors' analysis ran thus. Each sample was normalized by randomly selecting 1 million high-quality reads, each carrying a distinct molecular identifier. Reads sharing molecular identifiers were discarded rather than binned into consensus sequences. CDR3 identification, clonotype clustering and error correction used MiTCR with a Q25 quality threshold and the strictest error-elimination algorithm. Lower-bound total TCR beta diversity was estimated with a nonparametric unseen species model using Euler transformation. TCRdb took the public reads, trimmed them with fastp at Q25, ran MiXCR for clone calling and kept in-frame beta chains. Every CDR3 protein is listed once, alongside the most common genes and DNA of its rows. The V and J calls here are based on TCRdb, not the publication. In this sample the table shows 1.4 million or so distinct CDR3 sequences, approximately 42% of which occur a single time. Over 3.5% of the sample lies in the top ten.

Spanning cysteine to phenylalanine, the CDR3 consists of 13 amino acids. Left in the record is the CDR3 DNA by itself, 39 bases read in frame from the first base. A distance of 12 bases separates the germline ends of V and J, which lose 5 bases and 5 bases respectively. In the germline V gene (reference sequence), CDR1 corresponds to MNHEY and CDR2 to SMNVEV. Donors were roughly 40 systemically healthy Caucasian individuals from Russia aged 6 to 90 years. Approximately 9.3 milliliters of peripheral blood were drawn from each donor into EDTA-treated Vacutainer tubes. Ficoll-Paque density-gradient centrifugation was used to isolate PBMCs, with at least 6 million per sample. Trizol reagent was used to extract total RNA from PBMCs, with at least 5.5 micrograms per sample. For every donor, an aliquot of PBMCs went through flow cytometry to measure the percentages of naive CD45RAhigh/CD27high T cells. In the case of this clonotype: Its specific antigen is unknown. No base qualities exist here, and no much larger clone lies one base off it.

The sequence links TRBV27 to TRBJ2-5, with the D gene too uncertain to name. The specimen sequenced was blood. This TCR was sampled from a woman aged 18 to 35 in good health. CDR3 reads: CASSHYTRETQYF. The sequence in DNA is TGTGCCAGCAGTCACTATACGAGGGAGACCCAGTACTTC.